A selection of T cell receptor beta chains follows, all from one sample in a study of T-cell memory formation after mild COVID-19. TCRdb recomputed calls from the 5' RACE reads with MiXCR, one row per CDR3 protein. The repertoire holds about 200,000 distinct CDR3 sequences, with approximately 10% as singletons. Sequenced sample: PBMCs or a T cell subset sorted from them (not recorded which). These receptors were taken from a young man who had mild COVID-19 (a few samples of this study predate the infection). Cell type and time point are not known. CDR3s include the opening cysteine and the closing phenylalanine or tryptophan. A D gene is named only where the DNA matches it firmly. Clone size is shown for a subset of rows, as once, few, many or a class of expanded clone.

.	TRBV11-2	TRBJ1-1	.	CASSLRLGFGEAFF	TGTGCCAGCAGCTTAAGGTTGGGGTTCGGTGAAGCTTTCTTT
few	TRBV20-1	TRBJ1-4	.	CSARSGGWNEKLFF	TGCAGTGCTCGGAGCGGGGGTTGGAATGAAAAACTGTTTTTT
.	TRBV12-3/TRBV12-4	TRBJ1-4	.	CASSPAKILSNEKLFF	TGTGCCAGCAGTCCTGCCAAGATACTATCAAATGAAAAACTGTTTTTT
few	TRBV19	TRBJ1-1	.	CASSRPRAVAEAFF	TGTGCCAGTAGTAGGCCTAGGGCGGTCGCTGAAGCTTTCTTT
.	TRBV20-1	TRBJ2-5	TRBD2	CSARIAGTETQYF	TGCAGTGCTAGAATAGCGGGGACCGAGACCCAGTACTTC
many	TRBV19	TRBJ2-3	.	CASNPRVGDTQYF	TGTGCCAGTAACCCCCGCGTCGGCGATACGCAGTATTTT
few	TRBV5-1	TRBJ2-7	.	CASSRETTAYEQYF	TGCGCCAGCAGCAGAGAGACTACCGCCTACGAGCAGTACTTC
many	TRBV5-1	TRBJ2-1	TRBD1	CASSGTGFAFF	TGCGCCAGCAGCGGGACAGGGTTTGCGTTCTTC
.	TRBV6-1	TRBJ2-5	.	CASSERYQETQYF	TGTGCCAGCAGTGAACGGTACCAAGAGACCCAGTACTTC
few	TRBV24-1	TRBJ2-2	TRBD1	CATSGWTGATGELFF	TGTGCCACCAGTGGGTGGACAGGGGCTACCGGGGAGCTGTTTTTT
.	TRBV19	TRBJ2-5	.	CASSILSEETQYF	TGTGCCAGTAGTATACTAAGCGAAGAGACCCAGTACTTC
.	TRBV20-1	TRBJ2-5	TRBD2	CSATSGGAGETQYF	TGCAGTGCGACTAGCGGGGGGGCAGGGGAGACCCAGTACTTC
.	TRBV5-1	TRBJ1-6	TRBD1	CASSLGQGGSYNSPLHF	TGCGCCAGCAGCTTGGGACAGGGAGGCTCCTATAATTCACCCCTCCACTTT
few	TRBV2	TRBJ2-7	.	CASSSKQTQLTYEQYF	TGTGCCAGCAGTTCGAAACAGACTCAATTAACCTACGAGCAGTACTTC
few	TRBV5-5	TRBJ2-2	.	CASSSSDTGELFF	TGTGCCAGCAGCTCTAGCGACACCGGGGAGCTGTTTTTT
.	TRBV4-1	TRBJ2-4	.	CASSQGRGSAKNIQYF	TGCGCCAGCAGCCAAGGGAGGGGGTCAGCCAAAAACATTCAGTACTTC
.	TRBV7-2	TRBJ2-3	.	CASSLTISTDTQYF	TGTGCCAGCAGCTTGACTATAAGCACAGATACGCAGTATTTT
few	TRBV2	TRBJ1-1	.	CASSDRRDTEAFF	TGTGCCAGCAGTGACCGACGGGATACTGAAGCTTTCTTT
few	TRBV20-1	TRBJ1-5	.	CSAKQGYSNQPQHF	TGCAGTGCTAAACAGGGTTATAGCAATCAGCCCCAGCATTTT
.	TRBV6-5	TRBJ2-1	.	CASRPTGNGWQFF	TGTGCCAGCAGGCCAACAGGGAATGGATGGCAGTTCTTC
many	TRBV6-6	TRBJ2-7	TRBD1	CASNRAGTGTGKTYEQYF	TGTGCCAGCAATCGGGCGGGGACCGGGACAGGGAAAACCTACGAGCAGTACTTC
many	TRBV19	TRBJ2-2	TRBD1	CASLLRGQGDTGELFF	TGTGCCAGCCTTCTCCGGGGACAGGGAGACACCGGGGAGCTGTTTTTT
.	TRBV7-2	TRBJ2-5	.	CASSIPGQETQYF	TGTGCCAGCAGCATTCCCGGCCAAGAGACCCAGTACTTC
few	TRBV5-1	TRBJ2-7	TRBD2	CASSSGSGGPSYEQYF	TGCGCCAGCAGCTCGGGTAGCGGGGGGCCTTCCTACGAGCAGTACTTC
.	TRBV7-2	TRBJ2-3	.	CASSLDTPDTQYF	TGTGCCAGCAGCTTAGATACTCCAGATACGCAGTATTTT
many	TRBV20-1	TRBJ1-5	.	CSAFGSDNQPQHF	TGCAGCGCCTTTGGGTCCGACAATCAGCCCCAGCATTTT
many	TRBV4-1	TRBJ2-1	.	CASSQDSSDYNEQFF	TGCGCCAGCAGCCAAGATAGCAGCGACTACAATGAGCAGTTCTTC
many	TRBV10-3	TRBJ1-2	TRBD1	CAISEGQGNGYTF	TGTGCCATCAGTGAGGGACAGGGCAATGGCTACACCTTC
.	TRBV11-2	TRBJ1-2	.	CASSISDGISGNWGGYTF	TGTGCCAGCAGCATATCAGATGGGATAAGCGGTAATTGGGGTGGCTACACCTTC